This T cell receptor beta chain was identified in a study of glioma-infiltrating T cells. Overall study findings and caveats: Tissue-blood divergence was below expectation in non-neoplastic patients, above in gliomas. Very few CDR3 sequences were shared between tissue and blood.

Amplification of TCR alpha and beta CDR3 regions from RNA used iRepertoire nested multiplex PCR. Tissue mRNA or PBMC total RNA, about 90-450 ng, went into one-step reverse transcription and amplification. TCRdb itself ran the multiplex PCR reads through MiXCR, one entry per CDR3 protein. The table lists over 80,000 distinct CDR3 sequences, 35% to 45% of them singletons. The CDR3 has 11 amino acids. V trimming: 8 bases; J trimming: 5 bases; junction bases outside the gene matches: 0. Germline V gives CDR1 MNHEY, CDR2 SVGEGT. This clonotype has ten or more counts. Its matching antigen is unknown. Sequenced sample: glioma tissue, nonneoplastic brain tissue, or PBMCs (not recorded which). The receptor comes from a human donor with low-grade glioma or glioblastoma, undergoing nonglioma brain surgery, or in good health (not recorded which). This chain joins TRBV6-2 or TRBV6-3 and TRBJ2-3; 8 positions agree with TRBD2. The CDR3 protein is CASREGDTQYF. CDR3 nucleotide sequence: TGTGCCAGCCGGGAGGGAGATACGCAGTATTTT.